A single sample is the source of the 10 T cell receptor beta chains below, sequenced in a study of glioma-infiltrating T cells. TCR alpha and beta CDR3 regions were amplified from RNA using iRepertoire nested multiplex PCR. One entry per CDR3 protein, called by TCRdb with MiXCR from the multiplex PCR reads. The table shows about 190,000 distinct CDR3 sequences, with about 32% occurring only once. The sequencing input was glioma tissue, nonneoplastic brain tissue, or PBMCs (not recorded which). Receptor source: a human donor with low-grade glioma or glioblastoma, undergoing nonglioma brain surgery, or in good health (not recorded which).

This clonotype was detected many times. V gene TRBV2 combines with J gene TRBJ2-7, with D perhaps TRBD2 (6 bases). This CDR3 is 16 amino acids long. Germline assignment: CDR1 SNHLY and CDR2 FYNNEI. V shed 3 bases and J shed 3 bases, with 18 bases lying between them. CDR3 sequence: CASSEGTEGNFYEQYF. In DNA form, the CDR3 reads TGTGCCAGCAGTGAGGGTACGGAGGGGAACTTCTACGAGCAGTACTTC. The full variable domain, in which reference TRBV2 and TRBJ2-7 provide the parts outside the CDR3, is EPEVTQTPSHQVTQMGQEVILRCVPISNHLYFYWYRQILGQKVEFLVSFYNNEISEKSEIFDDQFSVERPDGSNFTLKIRSTKLEDSAMYFCASSEGTEGNFYEQYFGPGTRLTVT.

At least ten counts were recorded for this clonotype. This rearrangement joins TRBV4-3 to TRBJ2-3; D is uncertain. V lost 4 bases to trimming and J lost 1 base, with 15 bases between them. CDR1 and CDR2 (germline): LGHNA, YSLEER. This CDR3 has 16 residues. The CDR3 DNA sequence: TGCGCCAGCAGCCTTTACGGCAGCCGGGGCACAGATACGCAGTATTTT. This sequence encodes CASSLYGSRGTDTQYF.

Ten or more counts support this clonotype. The rearrangement uses TRBV6-1 and TRBJ2-3; 8 bases fit TRBD1. Per the germline V gene, CDR1 is MNHNS and CDR2 is SASEGT. The CDR3 is made up of 15 amino acids. The V and J ends lost 5 bases and 4 bases, in that order; junction bases with no gene match: 8. The CDR3 is CASSLDRDVSDTQYF. CDR3 coding DNA: TGTGCCAGCAGTCTGGACAGGGATGTGTCAGATACGCAGTATTTT.

About this clonotype itself: Possible read error: a much larger clone is one base away. V gene TRBV7-2 combines with J gene TRBJ1-5; D is uncertain. The CDR3 length is 19 residues. Trimming shortened V by 1 base and J by 5 bases, and 24 bases separated the two germline ends. Looked up from germline, CDR1 is SGHTA and CDR2 is FQGNSA. As DNA, the CDR3 is TGTGCCAGCAGCTTAGGCAGGTGGCCGTATCCCACAAGGGATCAGCCCCAGCATTTT. Residues: CASSLGRWPYPTRDQPQHF.

This clonotype came up many times. This chain links TRBV11-2 with TRBJ1-2; a weak D match, TRBD1 (6 bases). V gave up 5 bases and J gave up 4 bases, with 8 bases separating them. The CDR3 covers 12 residues. Germline-derived CDR1 and CDR2 are SGHAT and FQNNGV. CDR3 protein: CASSEQGYGYTF. The CDR3 DNA reads as TGTGCCAGCAGCGAACAGGGCTATGGCTACACCTTC.

The chain carries TRBV4-1 and TRBJ1-1; 9 nucleotides agree with TRBD1. The J segment lost 4 bases and the V segment lost 8 bases, leaving 17 bases of the junction unmatched. The CDR3 extends over 17 amino acids. Germline CDR1 is MGHRA and CDR2 is YSYEKL. CDR3: CASGRQLIGQGSTEAFF. CDR3 nucleotides: TGCGCCAGCGGCCGCCAATTAATTGGACAGGGGAGCACTGAAGCTTTCTTT.

This clonotype has at least ten counts. V is TRBV20-1 and J is TRBJ2-3; tentatively, D is TRBD1 or TRBD2 (5 bases each). CDR1 DFQATT and CDR2 SNEGSKA come from the germline V gene (reference sequence). Trimming took off 6 bases at V and 0 bases at J, with 10 bases between the two ends. There are 13 residues in the CDR3. The CDR3 nucleotides are TGCAGTGCCCGGGGCCAGAGCACAGATACGCAGTATTTT. This encodes CSARGQSTDTQYF.

In this sample, this clonotype turned up many times. The rearrangement links TRBV20-1 to TRBJ2-6; 11 bases agree with TRBD2. Germline V gene lookup returns CDR1 DFQATT and CDR2 SNEGSKA (reference sequence). The V gene end was trimmed by 0 bases and the J gene end by 0 bases; junction bases not matched to a gene: 4. This CDR3 comprises 18 residues. CDR3 nucleotide sequence: TGCAGTGCTAGAGATGTAGGACTAGCGGGCTCTGGGGCCAACGTCCTGACTTTC. Translated: CSARDVGLAGSGANVLTF.

Details on this clonotype: Since a much larger clone is just one base distant, this may be a read error. The chain has TRBV7-2 and TRBJ2-7; no reliable D call. The CDR3 totals 15 residues. Germline-derived CDR1 and CDR2 are SGHTA and FQGNSA. The CDR3, as DNA: TGTGACAGCAGCTCTACAGTTGCTGCACCCTACGAGCAGTACTTC. This gives the protein CDSSSTVAAPYEQYF.

The rearrangement links TRBV3-1 to TRBJ2-7; TRBD1 aligns across 10 bases. Germline assignment: CDR1 LGHDT and CDR2 YNNKEL (reference sequence). The CDR3 sequence is 15 residues long. Unmatched junction bases numbered 10, after V lost 4 bases and J lost 7 bases. CDR3: CASSPRQGATREQYF. CDR3 sequence (DNA): TGTGCCAGCAGCCCCCGACAGGGGGCGACTCGGGAGCAGTACTTC.